This is a list of T cell receptor beta chains from one sample in a study of CD8 T cells in ankylosing spondylitis. TCRdb analysed the 5' RACE reads with MiXCR anew, one entry per CDR3 protein. In the table there are 750,000 to 850,000 distinct CDR3 sequences, approximately 10% of which are singletons. The source material was blood, either unsorted or a sorted T cell fraction (not recorded which). Every receptor here comes from a male donor with ankylosing spondylitis. Both conserved end residues are trimmed from each CDR3. Each record gives: D gene, V gene, J gene, CDR3 protein. The D gene is left open where the match is weak.

>-|TRBV18|TRBJ1-1
ASSPLGGGNTEAF
>TRBD1|TRBV12-3/TRBV12-4|TRBJ1-2
ASSPSGTGIIWYGYT
>-|TRBV28|TRBJ2-3
ASSRPTATDTQY
>TRBD2|TRBV20-1|TRBJ2-1
SARPAGTSGYNEQF
>-|TRBV4-2|TRBJ2-3
ASSQAYSTDTQY
>-|TRBV7-8|TRBJ2-7
ASSLGTAEYYEQY
>-|TRBV28|TRBJ2-1
ASGYNRLVSYNEQF
>-|TRBV29-1|TRBJ1-2
SVEIDSRVGYT
>-|TRBV6-1|TRBJ1-6
ASSAYPGRSNSPLH
>TRBD2|TRBV5-6|TRBJ2-1
ASSGTSGQWFYNEQF